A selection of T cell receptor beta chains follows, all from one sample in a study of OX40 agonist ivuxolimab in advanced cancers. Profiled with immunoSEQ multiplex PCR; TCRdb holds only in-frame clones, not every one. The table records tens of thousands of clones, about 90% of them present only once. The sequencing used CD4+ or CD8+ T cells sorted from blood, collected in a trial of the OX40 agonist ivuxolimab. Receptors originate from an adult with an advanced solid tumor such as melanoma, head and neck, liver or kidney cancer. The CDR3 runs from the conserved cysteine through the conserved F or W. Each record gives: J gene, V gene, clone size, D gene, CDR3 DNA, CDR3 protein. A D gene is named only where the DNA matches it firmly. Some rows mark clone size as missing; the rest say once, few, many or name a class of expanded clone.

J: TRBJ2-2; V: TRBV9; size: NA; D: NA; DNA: TGTGCCAGCAGCTCGCGGGATCCCTACACCGGGGAGCTGTTTTTT; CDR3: CASSSRDPYTGELFF
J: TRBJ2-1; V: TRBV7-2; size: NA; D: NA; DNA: TGTGCCAGCAGCTTAGCGGTAGGCTCCTACAATGAGCAGTTCTTC; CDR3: CASSLAVGSYNEQFF
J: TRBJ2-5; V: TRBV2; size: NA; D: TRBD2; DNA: TGTGCCAGCAGACCGACTAGCGGGCCAGGGGAGACCCAGTACTTC; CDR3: CASRPTSGPGETQYF
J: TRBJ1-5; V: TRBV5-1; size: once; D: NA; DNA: TGCGCCAGCAGCTTGACTTTCGGGCCCAATCAGCCCCAGCATTTT; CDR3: CASSLTFGPNQPQHF
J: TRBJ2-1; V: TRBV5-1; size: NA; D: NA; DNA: TGCGCCAGCAGCCCTGGGACCGCCTCCTACAATGAGCAGTTCTTC; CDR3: CASSPGTASYNEQFF
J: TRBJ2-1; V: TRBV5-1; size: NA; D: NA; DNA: TGCGCCAGCAGGGAGACAGTTCGAAGCTCCTACAATGAGCAGTTCTTC; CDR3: CASRETVRSSYNEQFF
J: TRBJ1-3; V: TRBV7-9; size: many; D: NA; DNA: TGTGCCAGCAGGGACGGTATCTCTGGAAACACCATATATTTT; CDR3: CASRDGISGNTIYF
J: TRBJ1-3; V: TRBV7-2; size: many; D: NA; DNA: TGTGCCAGCAGCTTAACCGGGGGGAACTCTGGAAACACCATATATTTT; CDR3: CASSLTGGNSGNTIYF
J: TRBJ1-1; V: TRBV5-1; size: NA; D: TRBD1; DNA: TGCGCCAGCAGCTTGGACGAGCAGGGGGGTATGAACACTGAAGCTTTCTTT; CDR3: CASSLDEQGGMNTEAFF
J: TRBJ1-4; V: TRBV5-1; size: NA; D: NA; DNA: TGCGCCAGCAGCTTACAAGGACAGCGACCAGCAGAAAAACTGTTTTTT; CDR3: CASSLQGQRPAEKLFF
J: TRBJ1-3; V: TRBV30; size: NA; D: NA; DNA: TGTGCCTGGAGTGAAGCCCCGGGGGGAAACACCATATATTTT; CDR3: CAWSEAPGGNTIYF
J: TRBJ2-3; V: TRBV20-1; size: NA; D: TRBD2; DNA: TGCAGTGCGGGAGCGGGGGATACGCAGTATTTT; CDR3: CSAGAGDTQYF
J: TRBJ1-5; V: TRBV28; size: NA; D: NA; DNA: TGTGCCAGCAGCTTTGACAGCAATCAGCCCCAGCATTTT; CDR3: CASSFDSNQPQHF
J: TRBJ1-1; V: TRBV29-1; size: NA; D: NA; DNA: TGCAGCGTTGTCGGCAATGAAGCTTTCTTT; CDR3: CSVVGNEAFF
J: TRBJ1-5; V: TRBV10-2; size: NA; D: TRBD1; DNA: TGCGCCAGCAGACGGGACAGGGCGGGCAATCAGCCCCAGCATTTT; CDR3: CASRRDRAGNQPQHF
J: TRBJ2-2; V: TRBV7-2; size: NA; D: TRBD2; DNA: TGTGCCAGCAGCTTAGGGGGGGCTTCCGGCGGGAGGGCCGGGGAGCTGTTTTTT; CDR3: CASSLGGASGGRAGELFF
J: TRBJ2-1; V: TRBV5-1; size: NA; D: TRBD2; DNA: TGCGCCAGCGGACCCAGGCGGGAGGGCCTATACAATGAGCAGTTCTTC; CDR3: CASGPRREGLYNEQFF
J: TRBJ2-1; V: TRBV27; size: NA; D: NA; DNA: TGTGCCAGCAGTTTGAGGGGGGCGGACAATGAGCAGTTCTTC; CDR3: CASSLRGADNEQFF